The T cell receptor beta chain under discussion was sequenced for a study of OX40 agonist ivuxolimab in advanced cancers. Study conclusions and caveats: The mean number of expanded clones was higher in CD8+ T cells than in CD4+. CD4+ and CD8+ T cells in blood underwent clonal expansion by week 6 at 0.1 to 3.0 mg/kg.

The germline V gene encodes CDR1 SGHKS and CDR2 YYEKEE (reference sequence). V shed 10 bases and J shed 4 bases, with 12 bases lying between them. The CDR3 runs 11 residues. The method was immunoSEQ multiplex PCR; TCRdb's version includes in-frame clones alone and lacks a portion of them. The repertoire holds almost 80,000 clones, with about 80% as singletons. In regard to this clone: Its matching antigen is unknown.

The starting material was CD4+ or CD8+ T cells sorted from blood, obtained in a trial of the OX40 agonist ivuxolimab. This sequence joins TRBV5-5 and TRBJ2-7; D might be TRBD2 (6 bases). The TCR originated in an adult with an advanced solid tumor such as melanoma, head and neck, liver or kidney cancer. The CDR3 loop is CASSGGYEQYF. The DNA of the CDR3 is TGTGCCTCATCTGGGGGGTACGAGCAGTACTTC. Together with reference TRBV5-5 and TRBJ2-7, the CDR3 gives the full variable domain: DAGVTQSPTHLIKTRGQQVTLRCSPISGHKSVSWYQQVLGQGPQFIFQYYEKEERGRGNFPDRFSARQFPNYSSELNVNALLLGDSALYLCASSGGYEQYFGPGTRLTVT.